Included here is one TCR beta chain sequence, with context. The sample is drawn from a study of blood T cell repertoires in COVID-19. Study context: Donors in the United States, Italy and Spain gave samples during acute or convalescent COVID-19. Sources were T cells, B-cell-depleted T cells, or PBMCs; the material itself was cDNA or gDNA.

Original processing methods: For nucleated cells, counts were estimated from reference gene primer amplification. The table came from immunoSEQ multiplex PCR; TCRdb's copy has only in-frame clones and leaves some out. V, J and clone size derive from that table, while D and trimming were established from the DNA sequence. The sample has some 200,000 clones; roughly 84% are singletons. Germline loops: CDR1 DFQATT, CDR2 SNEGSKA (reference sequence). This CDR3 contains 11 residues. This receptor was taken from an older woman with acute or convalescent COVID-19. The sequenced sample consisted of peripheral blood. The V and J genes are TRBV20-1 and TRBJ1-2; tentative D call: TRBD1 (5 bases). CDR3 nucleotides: TGCAGGGGAGGGGAGGCCTATGGCTACACCTTC. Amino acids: CRGGEAYGYTF.